The source of this T cell receptor beta chain is a study of OX40 agonist ivuxolimab in advanced cancers. Study-wide findings and caveats: Both CD4+ and CD8+ T cell populations in blood had undergone clonal expansion by week 6 at 0.1 to 3.0 mg/kg. CD4+ T cells averaged fewer expanded clones than CD8+ T cells.

As to this clone: Its antigen is not known.

The repertoire was sequenced with immunoSEQ multiplex PCR; TCRdb's copy has only in-frame clones and lacks some. The sample records about 62,000 clones, around 81% being singletons. Germline V gene data show CDR1 as MNHEY and CDR2 as SVGAGI. Trimming cost V 2 bases and J 4 bases, with 8 bases left between them. The CDR3 consists of 13 residues. This rearrangement joins TRBV6-5 to TRBJ1-1; D is undetermined. Sequencing was performed on CD4+ or CD8+ T cells sorted from blood, taken in a trial of the OX40 agonist ivuxolimab. This TCR derives from an adult with an advanced solid tumor such as melanoma, head and neck, liver or kidney cancer. For the CDR3, the DNA is TGTGCCAGCAGTTACGGGTGGACCACTGAAGCTTTCTTT. It yields the protein CASSYGWTTEAFF.